This record looks at one T cell receptor (beta chain) sequence and its context. Its antigen is unknown. Sequencing used immunoSEQ multiplex PCR; TCRdb keeps in-frame clones, though not all of them. The table lists approximately 180,000 clones, just over 85% of them singletons. The source of the sample is a study of T cell responses to AZD1222 COVID-19 vaccine. Points from the study as a whole: Clonal diversity may have been underestimated in mostly white British donors.

This CDR3 has 13 residues. CDR1 and CDR2 from the germline V gene are KGHSH and LQKENI. Trimming took 4 bases from V and 5 from J, leaving 9 bases between them. Sequencing was performed on peripheral blood, taken on day 0 of AZD1222 vaccination. This TCR came from an adult in good health. The J gene is TRBJ1-5, the V gene TRBV18; D remains unclear. DNA for the CDR3: TGTGCCAGCTCACTGGGCAGTGATCAGCCCCAGCATTTT. Protein product: CASSLGSDQPQHF.